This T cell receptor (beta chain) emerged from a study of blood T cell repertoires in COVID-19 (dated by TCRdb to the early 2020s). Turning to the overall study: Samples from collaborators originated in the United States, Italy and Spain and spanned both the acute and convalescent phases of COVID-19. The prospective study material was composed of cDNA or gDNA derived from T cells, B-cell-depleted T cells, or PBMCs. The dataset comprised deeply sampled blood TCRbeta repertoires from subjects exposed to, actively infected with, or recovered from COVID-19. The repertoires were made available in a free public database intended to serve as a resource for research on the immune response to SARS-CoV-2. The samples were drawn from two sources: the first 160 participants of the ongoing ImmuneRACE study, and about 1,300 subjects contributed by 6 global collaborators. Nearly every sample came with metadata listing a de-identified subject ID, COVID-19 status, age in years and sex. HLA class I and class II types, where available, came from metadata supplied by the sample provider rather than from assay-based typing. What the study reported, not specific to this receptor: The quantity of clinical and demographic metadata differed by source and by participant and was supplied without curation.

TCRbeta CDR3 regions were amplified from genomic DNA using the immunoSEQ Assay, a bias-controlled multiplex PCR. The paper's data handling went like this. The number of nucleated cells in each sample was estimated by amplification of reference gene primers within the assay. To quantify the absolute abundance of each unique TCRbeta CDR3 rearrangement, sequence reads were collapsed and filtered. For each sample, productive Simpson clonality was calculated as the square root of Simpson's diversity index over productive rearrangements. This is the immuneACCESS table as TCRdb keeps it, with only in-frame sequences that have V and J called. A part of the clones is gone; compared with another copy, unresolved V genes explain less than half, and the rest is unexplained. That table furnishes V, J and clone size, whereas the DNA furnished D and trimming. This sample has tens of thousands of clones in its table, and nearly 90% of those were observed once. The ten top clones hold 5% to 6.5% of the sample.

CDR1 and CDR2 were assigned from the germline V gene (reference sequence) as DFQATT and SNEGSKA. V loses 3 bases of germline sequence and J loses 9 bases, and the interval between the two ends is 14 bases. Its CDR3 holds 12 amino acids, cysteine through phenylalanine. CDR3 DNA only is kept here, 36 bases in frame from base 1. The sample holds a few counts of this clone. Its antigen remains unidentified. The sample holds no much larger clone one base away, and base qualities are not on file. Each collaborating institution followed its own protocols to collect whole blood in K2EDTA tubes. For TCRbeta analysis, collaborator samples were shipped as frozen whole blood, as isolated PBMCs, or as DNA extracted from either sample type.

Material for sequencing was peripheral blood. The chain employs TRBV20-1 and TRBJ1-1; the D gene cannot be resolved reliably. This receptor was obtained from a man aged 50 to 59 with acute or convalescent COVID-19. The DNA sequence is TGCAGTGCTAGTACGGGTGCGGGAAAAGCTTTCTTT. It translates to CSASTGAGKAFF.